Shown below are 10 T cell receptor beta chains from a single sample sequenced in a study of cytomegalovirus exposure and HLA in healthy donors. Assay: immunoSEQ multiplex PCR; the TCRdb copy retains only in-frame clones and omits some. This sample carries about 240,000 clones, approximately 84% of them seen once, and the ten largest clones take 1% to 1.5%. The sequencing sample was made of PBMCs. These TCRs come from a young woman in good health and CMV-seropositive.

J is TRBJ2-2 and V is TRBV5-4; no clear D. The CDR3 totals 16 residues. Germline loops: CDR1 SGHNT, CDR2 YYREEE (reference sequence). V was clipped by 0 bases and J by 4 bases, with 13 bases between them. Written as DNA, the CDR3 is TGTGCCAGCAGCTTGGTGGTGGGCGCCGGCACCGGGGAGCTGTTTTTT. Encoded protein: CASSLVVGAGTGELFF.

This chain joins TRBV2 and TRBJ1-3; a weak D match, TRBD1 (6 bases). V lost 4 bases to trimming and J lost 1 base, with 11 bases between them. CDR3 size: 15 residues. The germline CDR1 and CDR2 sequences are SNHLY and FYNNEI. This CDR3 reads CASSGDIRSGNTIYF. CDR3 DNA sequence: TGTGCCAGCAGTGGGGACATACGATCTGGAAACACCATATATTTT.

The J gene is TRBJ2-3, the V gene TRBV30; possible D gene TRBD2, 5 bases. CDR3 length: 14 residues. V was trimmed by 0 bases and J by 4 bases, leaving 11 bases between them. Germline CDR1 reads GTSNPN; CDR2 reads SVGIG (reference sequence). The CDR3 loop is CAWSVLGSADTQYF. DNA for the CDR3: TGTGCCTGGAGTGTACTAGGGTCCGCAGATACGCAGTATTTT.

This clone was seen only once. The chain employs TRBV5-1 and TRBJ2-3; 12 bases are shared with TRBD2. There are 17 residues in the CDR3. CDR1 is SGHRS and CDR2 is YFSETQ in the germline V gene. J was trimmed by 2 bases and V by 4 bases; bases with no gene match: 8. CDR3 nucleotide sequence: TGCGCCAGCAGCACCGGGACTAGCGGGCGCATCACAGATACGCAGTATTTT. The encoded protein is CASSTGTSGRITDTQYF.

The chain carries TRBV7-6 and TRBJ2-7; 12 bases align to TRBD1. Germline CDR1 and CDR2: SGHVS and FNYEAQ. The ends lost 0 bases at V and 2 bases at J; junction bases unmatched: 2. CDR3 length equals 16 residues. Here the CDR3 reads CASSLAGQGAPYEQYF. The CDR3 DNA reads as TGTGCCAGCAGCTTAGCGGGACAGGGGGCCCCCTACGAGCAGTACTTC.

The V gene is TRBV9, the J gene TRBJ2-2; tentatively, D is TRBD2 (6 bases). From germline, CDR1 is SGDLS and CDR2 YYNGEE. V was shortened by 2 bases and J by 3 bases, with 8 bases between the two germline ends. The CDR3 consists of 14 residues. This chain's CDR3 is CASSVGRYTGELFF. The CDR3 nucleotides are TGTGCCAGCAGCGTTGGGAGGTACACCGGGGAGCTGTTTTTT.

The table lists this clone with a count of one. The CDR3 sequence: CASSIDRANYEQYF. CDR3 DNA sequence: TGTGCCAGCAGCATAGACAGGGCCAACTACGAGCAGTACTTC. The V gene is TRBV5-6, the J gene TRBJ2-7; TRBD1 aligns across 7 bases. In germline, CDR1 is SGHDT, CDR2 YYEEEE. This CDR3 is 14 amino acids long. J was trimmed by 3 bases and V by 4 bases; bases with no gene match: 7.

V and J are TRBV6-1 and TRBJ1-4; perhaps TRBD1 as D (5 bases). CDR1 and CDR2 from the germline V gene are MNHNS and SASEGT. Trimming stripped 3 bases from V and 4 bases from J, with 15 bases between. The CDR3 sequence is 16 residues long. This CDR3 reads CASSDRTGGGNEKLFF. The CDR3 DNA reads as TGTGCCAGCAGTGACCGTACGGGGGGGGGTAATGAAAAACTGTTTTTT.

V is TRBV4-1 and J is TRBJ2-2; D not certain. Germline V gene sequence: CDR1 MGHRA, CDR2 YSYEKL. The V and J ends lost 0 bases and 6 bases respectively, with 8 bases between them. The CDR3 covers 14 residues. CDR3 DNA: TGCGCCAGCAGCCAAGATCTCTCGGCCGGGGAGCTGTTTTTT. Residues: CASSQDLSAGELFF.

The rearrangement uses TRBV25-1 and TRBJ1-4; D is possibly TRBD1 (5 bases). The CDR3 runs 15 residues. The germline gives CDR1 MGHDK, CDR2 SYGVNS. V was clipped by 5 bases and J by 4 bases, with 14 bases between them. The CDR3 is CASSPLGGDNEKLFF. The CDR3 region has the DNA TGTGCCAGCAGTCCACTCGGGGGGGATAATGAAAAACTGTTTTTT.